This T cell receptor (beta chain) was documented in a study of cytomegalovirus exposure and HLA in healthy donors. PCR amplification relied on 60 Vbeta primers (plus 13 Jbeta primers). Repertoires were generated with immunoSEQ multiplex PCR, while TCRdb's copy carries only in-frame clones and drops some. The data contain under 150,000 clones, 65% to 85% of them singletons. Trimming removed 1 base at V and 2 bases at J, with 10 bases between. The CDR3 is 14 amino acids. Germline V CDR1 and CDR2: SGHRS, YFSETQ. Study outcomes and limitations: The classifier, whose performance was assessed in both the original and validation cohorts, reportedly diagnosed cytomegalovirus status with high specificity and sensitivity.

Regarding this clone: Its specificity is not known.

The sample consisted of PBMCs. The receptor was isolated from a woman aged 35 to 49 in good health and CMV-seronegative. The gene calls are TRBV5-1 and TRBJ2-7; TRBD2 is a possible D gene (5 bases). The CDR3 sequence: CASSLRGTTYEQYF. DNA for the CDR3: TGCGCCAGCAGCTTGCGGGGTACGACCTACGAGCAGTACTTC.